This TCR beta chain is drawn from a study of cytomegalovirus exposure and HLA in healthy donors. Study-level findings and limits: Association of a missense DCLRE1C variant with TCR beta V- and J-gene trimming was reported in a later analysis. Some segments of the V type, notably TRBV6-2 and TRBV6-3, were excluded as indistinguishable. In an earlier analysis, in approximately 630 donors, most V segments appeared productive either ~87% or ~30% of the time.

V trimming: 0 bases; J trimming: 8 bases; junction bases outside the gene matches: 1. Germline V lookup: CDR1 SGHRS, CDR2 YFSETQ. The CDR3 length is 14 residues. With respect to this clone: Its antigen is as yet unknown.

The PCR used 60 Vbeta and 13 Jbeta primers. Method: immunoSEQ multiplex PCR; TCRdb's copy keeps in-frame clones and lacks some. The sample has 95,000 to 100,000 clones; roughly 79% are singletons. The TCR sequence derives from a man in his forties in good health and CMV-seronegative. This sequence joins TRBV5-1 and TRBJ1-6, with TRBD1 matching 8 bases. Sequencing was carried out using PBMCs. This CDR3 reads CASSLGGQDSPLHF. The CDR3 coding sequence is TGCGCCAGCAGCTTGGGGGGACAGGATTCACCCCTCCACTTT.